A single T cell receptor (beta chain) is shown here with its context. Its specificity is unknown. The CDR3 has 14 residues. Germline loops: CDR1 SNHLY, CDR2 FYNNEI. V shed 2 bases and J shed 1 base, with 6 bases lying between them. The source of the sample is a study of cytomegalovirus exposure and HLA in healthy donors. General study results and limits: In a later analysis, V- and J-gene trimming of beta chains associated with a DCLRE1C missense variant, replicated independently. Later analysis reportedly placed an Asian-associated ancestry cluster below the approximately 650-donor mean in N-insertions.

It was healthy bone marrow donors who served as donors. Primers for the PCR totalled 60 Vbeta and 13 Jbeta. Profiling relied on immunoSEQ multiplex PCR, and the TCRdb table lists in-frame clones only, not all of them. The sample yields under 200,000 clones, around 80% seen once. The sequence derives from a girl aged 5-17 years in good health and CMV-seropositive. The chain is built from TRBV2 and TRBJ1-5; no definite D call. Sequenced sample: PBMCs. CDR3 residues: CASSELRSNQPQHF. DNA for the CDR3: TGTGCCAGCAGTGAATTGAGAAGCAATCAGCCCCAGCATTTT.